A single sample is the source of the 4 T cell receptor beta chains below, sequenced in a study of early T cells in non-severe SARS-CoV-2 infection. TCRdb processed the 5' RACE reads anew with MiXCR; each CDR3 protein has one entry. The table has tens of thousands of distinct CDR3 sequences, 12% seen once. Material: whole blood, obtained at baseline. The source of these receptors is an adult who was a healthcare worker with PCR-confirmed SARS-CoV-2 infection or an uninfected control (not recorded which).

This clonotype appeared a few times. V and J are TRBV6-5 and TRBJ2-1; TRBD2 aligns across 16 bases. After removal of 4 bases from V and 0 bases from J, the junction contained 6 bases not matched to a gene. From germline, CDR1 is MNHEY and CDR2 SVGAGI. The CDR3 totals 19 residues. CDR3 sequence (DNA): TGTGCCAGCAGTTTAGAGGGACTAGCGGGAGGGAGCTCCTACAATGAGCAGTTCTTC. This sequence encodes CASSLEGLAGGSSYNEQFF.

This clonotype was observed at least ten times. This rearrangement joins TRBV25-1 to TRBJ2-7, with D possibly being TRBD1 (5 bases). V was pared by 6 bases and J by 1 base, with 13 bases between. The CDR3 is 14 residues long. Germline V gene sequence: CDR1 MGHDK, CDR2 SYGVNS. The CDR3 protein is CASSRTRLSYEQYF. Here the CDR3 DNA reads TGTGCCAGCAGCAGGACACGGTTGTCCTACGAGCAGTACTTC.

The chain joins TRBV12-3 or TRBV12-4 to TRBJ2-3, with D unresolved. Trimming cost V 5 bases and J 2 bases, with 11 bases left between them. The CDR3 has 14 amino acids. The CDR3 nucleotides read TGTGCCAGCAGTCTCAGGTGGGACACAGATACGCAGTATTTT. This translates into CASSLRWDTDTQYF.

This clonotype was detected ten times or more. The chain employs TRBV12-3 or TRBV12-4 and TRBJ1-3; the D gene is possibly TRBD1 (6 bases). V lost 4 bases to trimming and J lost 4 bases, with 8 bases between them. The CDR3 consists of 13 residues. CDR3 in amino acids: CASSSDSGNTIYF. CDR3 nucleotide sequence: TGTGCCAGCAGTTCGGACAGCGGAAACACCATATATTTT.